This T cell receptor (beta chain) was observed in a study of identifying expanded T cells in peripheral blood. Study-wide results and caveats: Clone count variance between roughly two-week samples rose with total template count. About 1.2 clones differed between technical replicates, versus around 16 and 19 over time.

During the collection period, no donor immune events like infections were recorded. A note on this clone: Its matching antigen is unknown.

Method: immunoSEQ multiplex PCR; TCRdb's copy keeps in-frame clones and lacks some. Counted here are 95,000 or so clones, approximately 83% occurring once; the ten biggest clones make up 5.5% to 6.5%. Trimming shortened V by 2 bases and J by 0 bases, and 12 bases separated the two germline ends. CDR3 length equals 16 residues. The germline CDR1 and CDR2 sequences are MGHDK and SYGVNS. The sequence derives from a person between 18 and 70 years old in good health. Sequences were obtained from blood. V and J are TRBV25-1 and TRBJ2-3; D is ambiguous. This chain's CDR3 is CASSEEASGSTDTQYF. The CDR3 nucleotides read TGTGCCAGCAGTGAAGAGGCGTCGGGTAGCACAGATACGCAGTATTTT. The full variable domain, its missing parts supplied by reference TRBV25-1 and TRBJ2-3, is EADIYQTPRYLVIGTGKKITLECSQTMGHDKMYWYQQDPGMELHLIHYSYGVNSTEKGDLSSESTVSRIRTEHFPLTLESARPSHTSQYLCASSEEASGSTDTQYFGPGTRLTVL.